This paragraph covers one T cell receptor beta chain sequence. Its antigen is currently unknown. The data are from a study of beta chain features in type 1 diabetes. General study points: Type 1 diabetes patients showed a moderate but significant shortening of TCRB CDR3s in all four CD4+ subsets. Whether TCRB rearrangement is influenced by HLA type went unresolved here.

Investigators reverse transcribed all isolated RNA, so they sequenced expressed TCRB transcripts. The repertoire was sequenced with immunoSEQ multiplex PCR; TCRdb's copy has only in-frame clones and lacks some. The data show tens of thousands of clones, 25% to 35% seen once. The CDR3 contains 15 residues. V shed 2 bases, J shed 3 bases, and the junction held 7 bases outside the gene matches. Germline CDR1 reads SGHRS; CDR2 reads YFSETQ. This sequence originates from a woman aged 18-35 years in good health. V is TRBV5-1 and J is TRBJ1-2; the match to TRBD1 covers 7 bases. The sequenced sample was stem cell memory CD4+ T cells from blood. The chain's CDR3 is CASSFSTGRDYGYTF. CDR3 DNA: TGCGCCAGCAGCTTTTCGACAGGGCGAGACTATGGCTACACCTTC.